This TCR beta chain appears in the sequencing data of a study of cytomegalovirus exposure and HLA in healthy donors. Whole-study results and caveats: The authors enumerated 150 to 200 TCR beta chains as linked to cytomegalovirus.

Looked up from germline, CDR1 is SGDLS and CDR2 is YYNGEE. The CDR3 covers 15 residues. V shed 4 bases and J 0 bases; nucleotides not matched to a gene: 4. Concerning this clone: What it binds is not known.

The PCR made use of 60 Vbeta and 13 Jbeta primers. Generated by immunoSEQ multiplex PCR, the TCRdb table keeps only in-frame clones and is missing some. The repertoire consists of 180,000 or so clones, with approximately 80% occurring once and the leading ten covering approximately 2.1%. As for the donors, each was a healthy bone marrow donor. What was sequenced was PBMCs. The V gene is TRBV9, the J gene TRBJ1-5, with 7 bases matching TRBD1. This TCR was recovered from a woman aged 50 to 60 in good health and CMV-seronegative. As DNA, the CDR3 is TGTGCCAGCAGCCTTCGGGACAGTAGCAATCAGCCCCAGCATTTT. The encoded protein is CASSLRDSSNQPQHF.